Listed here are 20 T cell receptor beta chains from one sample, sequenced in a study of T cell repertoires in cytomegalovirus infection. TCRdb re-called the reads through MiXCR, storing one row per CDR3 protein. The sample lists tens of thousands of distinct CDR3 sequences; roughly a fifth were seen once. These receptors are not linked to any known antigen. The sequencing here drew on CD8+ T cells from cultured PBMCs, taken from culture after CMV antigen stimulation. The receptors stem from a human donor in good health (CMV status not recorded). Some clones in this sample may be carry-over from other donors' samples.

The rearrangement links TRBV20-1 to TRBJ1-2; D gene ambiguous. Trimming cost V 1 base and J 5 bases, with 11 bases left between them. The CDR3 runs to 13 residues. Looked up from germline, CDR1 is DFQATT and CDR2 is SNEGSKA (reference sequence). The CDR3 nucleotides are TGCAGTGCTAGAGCGCTGGAGAGTTATGGCTACACCTTC. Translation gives CSARALESYGYTF.

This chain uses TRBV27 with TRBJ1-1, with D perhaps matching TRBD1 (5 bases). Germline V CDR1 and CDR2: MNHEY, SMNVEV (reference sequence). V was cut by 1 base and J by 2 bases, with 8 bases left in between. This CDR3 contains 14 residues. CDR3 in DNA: TGTGCCAGCAGTTTATTCGGGGGAAACACTGAAGCTTTCTTT. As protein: CASSLFGGNTEAFF.

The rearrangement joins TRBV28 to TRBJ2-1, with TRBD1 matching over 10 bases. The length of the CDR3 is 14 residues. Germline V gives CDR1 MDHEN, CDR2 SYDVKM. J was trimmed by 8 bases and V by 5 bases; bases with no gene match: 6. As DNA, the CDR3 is TGTGCCAGCAGTCCGGGACAGGGGTTCTATGAGCAGTTCTTC. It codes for CASSPGQGFYEQFF.

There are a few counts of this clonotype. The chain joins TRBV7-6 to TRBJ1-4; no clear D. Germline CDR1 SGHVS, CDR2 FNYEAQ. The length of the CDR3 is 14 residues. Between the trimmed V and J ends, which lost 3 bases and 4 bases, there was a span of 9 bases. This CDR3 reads CASSLKRVNEKLFF. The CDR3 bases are TGTGCCAGCAGCTTGAAGAGGGTTAATGAAAAACTGTTTTTT.

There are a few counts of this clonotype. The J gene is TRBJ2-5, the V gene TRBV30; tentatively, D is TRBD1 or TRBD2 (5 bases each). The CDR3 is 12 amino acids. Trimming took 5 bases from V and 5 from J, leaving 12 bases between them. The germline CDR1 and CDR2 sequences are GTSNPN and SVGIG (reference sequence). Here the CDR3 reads CAWGTVLETQYF. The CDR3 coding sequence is TGTGCCTGGGGGACCGTCCTGGAGACCCAGTACTTC.

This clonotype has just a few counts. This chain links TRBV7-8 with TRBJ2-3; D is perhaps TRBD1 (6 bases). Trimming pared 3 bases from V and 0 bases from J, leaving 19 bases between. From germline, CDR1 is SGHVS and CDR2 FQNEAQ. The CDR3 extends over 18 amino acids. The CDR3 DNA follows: TGTGCCAGCAGCTTCGACGCCACAGGGCTACCTAGCACAGATACGCAGTATTTT. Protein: CASSFDATGLPSTDTQYF.

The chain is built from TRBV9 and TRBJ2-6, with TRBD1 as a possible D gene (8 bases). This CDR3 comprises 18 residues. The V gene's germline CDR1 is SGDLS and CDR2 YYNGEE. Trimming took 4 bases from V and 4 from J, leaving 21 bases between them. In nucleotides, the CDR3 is TGTGCCAGCAGCACCCCACAGGGGGGAGGGGTCGGGGCCAACGTCCTGACTTTC. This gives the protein CASSTPQGGGVGANVLTF.

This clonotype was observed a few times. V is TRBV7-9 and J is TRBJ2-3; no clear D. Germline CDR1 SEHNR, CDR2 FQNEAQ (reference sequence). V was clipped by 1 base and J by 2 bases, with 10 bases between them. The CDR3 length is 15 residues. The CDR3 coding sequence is TGTGCCAGCAGCTTAGGGTTCGGGTTCACAGATACGCAGTATTTT. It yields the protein CASSLGFGFTDTQYF.

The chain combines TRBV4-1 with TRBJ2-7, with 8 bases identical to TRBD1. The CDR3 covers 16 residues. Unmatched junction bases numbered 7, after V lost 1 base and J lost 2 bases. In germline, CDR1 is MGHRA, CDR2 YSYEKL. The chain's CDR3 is CASSQASDRATYEQYF. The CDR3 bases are TGCGCCAGCAGCCAAGCCTCGGACAGGGCTACCTACGAGCAGTACTTC.

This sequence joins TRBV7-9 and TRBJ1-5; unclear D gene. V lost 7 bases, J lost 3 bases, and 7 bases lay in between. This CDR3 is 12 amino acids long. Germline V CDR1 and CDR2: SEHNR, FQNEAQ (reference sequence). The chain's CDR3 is CASKADNQPQHF. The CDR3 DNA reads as TGTGCCAGCAAGGCAGACAATCAGCCCCAGCATTTT.

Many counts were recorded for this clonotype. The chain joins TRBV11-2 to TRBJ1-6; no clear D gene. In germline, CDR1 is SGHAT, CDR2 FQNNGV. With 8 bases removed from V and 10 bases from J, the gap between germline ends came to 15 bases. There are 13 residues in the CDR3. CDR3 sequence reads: CASEAGLLSPLHF. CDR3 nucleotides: TGTGCCAGCGAAGCCGGTCTTCTATCACCCCTCCACTTT.

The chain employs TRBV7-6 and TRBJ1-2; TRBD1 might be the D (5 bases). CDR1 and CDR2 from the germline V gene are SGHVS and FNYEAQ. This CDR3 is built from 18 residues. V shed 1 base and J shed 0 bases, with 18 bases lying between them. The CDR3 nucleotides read TGTGCCAGCAGCTTAGACGAAACGAGGACACTTACTAACTATGGCTACACCTTC. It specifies CASSLDETRTLTNYGYTF.

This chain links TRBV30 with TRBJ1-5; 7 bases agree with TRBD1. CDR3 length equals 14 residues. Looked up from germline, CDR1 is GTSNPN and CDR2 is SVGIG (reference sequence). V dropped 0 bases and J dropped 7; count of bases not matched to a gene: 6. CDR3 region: CAWSVTGDRQPQHF. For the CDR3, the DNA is TGTGCCTGGAGTGTCACAGGGGATAGGCAGCCCCAGCATTTT.

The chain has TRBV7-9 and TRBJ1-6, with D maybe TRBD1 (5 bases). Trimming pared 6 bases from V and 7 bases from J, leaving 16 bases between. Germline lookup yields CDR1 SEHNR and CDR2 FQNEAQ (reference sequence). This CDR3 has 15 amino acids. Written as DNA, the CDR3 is TGTGCCAGCAGGGGGGGAGATAACACCAATTCACCCCTCCACTTT. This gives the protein CASRGGDNTNSPLHF.

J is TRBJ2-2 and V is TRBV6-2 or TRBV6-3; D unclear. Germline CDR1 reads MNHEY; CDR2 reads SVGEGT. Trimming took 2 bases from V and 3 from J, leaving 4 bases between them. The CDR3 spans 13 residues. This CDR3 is CASSYGYTGELFF. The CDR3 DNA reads TGTGCCAGCAGTTACGGCTACACCGGGGAGCTGTTTTTT.

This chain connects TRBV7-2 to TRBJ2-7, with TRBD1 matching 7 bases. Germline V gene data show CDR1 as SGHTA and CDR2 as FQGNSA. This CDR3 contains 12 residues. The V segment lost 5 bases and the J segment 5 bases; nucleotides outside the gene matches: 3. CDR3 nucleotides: TGTGCCAGCAGCCCAGGGGGAAACGAGCAGTACTTC. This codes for CASSPGGNEQYF. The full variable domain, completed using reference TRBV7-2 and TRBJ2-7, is GAGVSQSPSNKVTEKGKDVELRCDPISGHTALYWYRQSLGQGLEFLIYFQGNSAPDKSGLPSDRFSAERTGGSVSTLTIQRTQQEDSAVYLCASSPGGNEQYFGPGTRLTVT.

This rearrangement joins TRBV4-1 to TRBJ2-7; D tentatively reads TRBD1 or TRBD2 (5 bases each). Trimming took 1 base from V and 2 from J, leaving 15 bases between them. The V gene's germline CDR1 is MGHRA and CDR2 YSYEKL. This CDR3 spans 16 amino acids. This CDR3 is CASSQGVGTAAYEQYF. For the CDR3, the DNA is TGCGCCAGCAGCCAAGGGGTAGGGACCGCCGCCTACGAGCAGTACTTC.

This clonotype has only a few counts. The CDR3 sequence is CASRGRGEAFF. In DNA, the CDR3 is TGTGCCAGCAGAGGCAGGGGTGAAGCTTTCTTT. This chain joins TRBV2 and TRBJ1-1; a weak D match, TRBD1 (6 bases). This CDR3 has 11 amino acids. Trimming removed 6 bases from V and 7 bases from J, with 9 bases in between. Germline CDR1 SNHLY, CDR2 FYNNEI.

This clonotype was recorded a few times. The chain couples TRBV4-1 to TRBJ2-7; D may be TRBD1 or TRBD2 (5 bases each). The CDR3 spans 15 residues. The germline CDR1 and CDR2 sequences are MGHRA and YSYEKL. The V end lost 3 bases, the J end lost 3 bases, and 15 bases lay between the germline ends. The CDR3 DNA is TGCGCCAGCAGCCAGACGGGACCAGAAGGCTACGAGCAGTACTTC. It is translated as CASSQTGPEGYEQYF.

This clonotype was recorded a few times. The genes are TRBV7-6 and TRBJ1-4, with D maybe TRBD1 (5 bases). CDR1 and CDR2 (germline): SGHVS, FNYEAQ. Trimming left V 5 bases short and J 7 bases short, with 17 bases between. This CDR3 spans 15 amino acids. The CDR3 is CASSPMIGAAEKLFF. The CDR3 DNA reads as TGTGCCAGCAGCCCGATGATTGGGGCTGCTGAAAAACTGTTTTTT.